The next 2 T cell receptor beta chains were all read from a single sample in a study of identical twins. In TCRdb, the 5' RACE reads were re-called with MiXCR into one record per CDR3 protein. There are about 470,000 distinct CDR3 sequences in the sample; 20% to 25% occur only once, and roughly 3% lies in the top ten. These records were also assigned to another study, of T cells expressing NK-cell markers.

The sample consisted of CD4+ T cells sorted from blood. All receptors come from a woman under 30 in good health.

This clonotype has more than one count but fewer than ten. This rearrangement joins TRBV24-1 to TRBJ1-1, with D unclear. Looked up from germline, CDR1 is KGHDR and CDR2 is SFDVKD. The V end was cut by 10 bases, the J end by 0 bases, with 11 bases between. This CDR3 comprises 13 residues. The CDR3 sequence: CATFRSLNTEAFF. In DNA form, the CDR3 reads TGTGCCACATTCAGGTCTTTGAACACTGAAGCTTTCTTT.

This clonotype was recorded many times. This rearrangement joins TRBV3-1 to TRBJ1-1; D is perhaps TRBD1 (6 bases). V was trimmed by 2 bases and J by 1 base, leaving 8 bases between them. CDR3 length equals 14 residues. CDR1 is LGHDT and CDR2 is YNNKEL in the germline V gene (reference sequence). CDR3 in amino acids: CASSQIQGNTEAFF. The CDR3 DNA follows: TGTGCCAGCAGCCAAATACAGGGGAACACTGAAGCTTTCTTT. The whole variable domain, remainder taken from reference TRBV3-1 and TRBJ1-1, is DTAVSQTPKYLVTQMGNDKSIKCEQNLGHDTMYWYKQDSKKFLKIMFSYNNKELIINETVPNRFSPKSPDKAHLNLHINSLELGDSAVYFCASSQIQGNTEAFFGQGTRLTVV.